The rows below give T cell receptor beta chains drawn from one sample of a study of T cell repertoires in cytomegalovirus infection. Each CDR3 protein gets one entry after TCRdb re-called the reads with MiXCR. The sample has 450,000 to 600,000 distinct CDR3 sequences, about 11% seen once. The sequenced sample consisted of PBMCs. All receptors derive from a human donor in good health (CMV status not recorded). Some clones in this sample may be carry-over from other donors' samples. Each CDR3 is given with its conserved first and last residue. D genes are given only for firm matches. Expanded clones get a size class; other rows say once, few or many, or leave the size out.

size: -; J: TRBJ2-7; D: TRBD1; V: TRBV12-5; length: 14; CDR3: CASGLGQGAHEQYF; DNA: TGTGCTAGTGGTTTGGGACAGGGGGCCCACGAGCAGTACTTC
size: many; J: TRBJ2-7; D: -; V: TRBV5-4; length: 13; CDR3: CASIDGRTYEQYF; DNA: TGTGCCAGCATCGACGGACGGACCTACGAGCAGTACTTC
size: -; J: TRBJ2-5; D: TRBD2; V: TRBV3-1; length: 14; CDR3: CASSLRTSGETQYF; DNA: TGTGCCAGCAGCCTACGGACTAGCGGAGAGACCCAGTACTTC
size: -; J: TRBJ2-2; D: TRBD1; V: TRBV15; length: 19; CDR3: CATSRDRVGGRGSAGELSF; DNA: TGTGCCACCAGCAGAGATCGGGTGGGCGGCAGGGGGTCCGCCGGGGAGCTGTCTTTT
size: -; J: TRBJ1-2; D: -; V: TRBV25-1; length: 14; CDR3: CASSENSRVYGYTF; DNA: TGTGCCAGCAGTGAGAATAGTCGGGTCTATGGCTACACCTTC
size: -; J: TRBJ1-5; D: TRBD1; V: TRBV19; length: 18; CDR3: CASSIPMEDRVFNQPQHF; DNA: TGTGCCAGTAGTATCCCAATGGAGGACAGGGTTTTCAATCAGCCCCAGCATTTT
size: -; J: TRBJ1-1; D: TRBD1; V: TRBV5-1; length: 14; CDR3: CASRVGGTGGEAFF; DNA: TGCGCCAGCAGAGTGGGAGGGACAGGGGGCGAAGCTTTCTTT
size: many; J: TRBJ2-3; D: TRBD2; V: TRBV7-9; length: 14; CDR3: CASSLGGSADTQYF; DNA: TGTGCCAGCAGCTTGGGGGGGAGCGCAGATACGCAGTATTTT
size: many; J: TRBJ2-3; D: -; V: TRBV6-1; length: 13; CDR3: CASSPDGTDTQYF; DNA: TGTGCCAGCAGCCCAGATGGCACAGATACGCAGTATTTT
size: few; J: TRBJ1-5; D: -; V: TRBV15; length: 13; CDR3: CATSRDLGQPQHF; DNA: TGTGCCACCAGCAGAGATTTGGGACAGCCCCAGCATTTT
size: -; J: TRBJ2-7; D: -; V: TRBV14; length: 15; CDR3: CASSQDLPRAYEHYF; DNA: TGTGCCAGCAGCCAAGATCTCCCGAGGGCCTACGAGCACTACTTC
size: many; J: TRBJ2-3; D: -; V: TRBV7-9; length: 14; CDR3: CASSLNRLRDTQYF; DNA: TGTGCCAGCAGCTTAAACAGGCTCCGGGATACGCAGTATTTT
size: -; J: TRBJ2-7; D: -; V: TRBV10-3; length: 16; CDR3: CAISEELQVLSYEQYF; DNA: TGTGCCATCAGTGAAGAATTACAGGTCCTCTCCTACGAGCAGTACTTC
size: many; J: TRBJ2-7; D: -; V: TRBV28; length: 14; CDR3: CASTVPGPPYEQYF; DNA: TGTGCCAGCACTGTGCCGGGACCGCCCTACGAGCAGTACTTC
size: many; J: TRBJ2-7; D: -; V: TRBV2; length: 16; CDR3: CASSDLGKGGFYEQYF; DNA: TGTGCCAGCAGTGACCTAGGAAAGGGCGGGTTTTACGAGCAGTACTTC
size: many; J: TRBJ2-7; D: TRBD1; V: TRBV11-2; length: 15; CDR3: CASSYSPTQGYEQYF; DNA: TGTGCCAGCAGCTATTCCCCTACACAGGGGTACGAGCAGTACTTC
size: -; J: TRBJ2-1; D: -; V: TRBV10-2; length: 14; CDR3: CASRQLLAFNEQFF; DNA: TGCGCCAGCAGACAGCTACTGGCTTTCAATGAGCAGTTCTTC